This T cell receptor beta chain was sequenced during a study of T-cell memory formation after mild COVID-19 listed by TCRdb under 2021. Background for the entire study: Most TCR sequence clusters were specific to one of the two donors. In a couple of donors, T-cell clones that expanded and contracted after mild COVID-19 were tracked by sequencing TCRalpha and TCRbeta repertoires over time. The cohort comprised two young, previously healthy adult volunteers, one female and one male. Study-wide findings and limitations: Contracting CD4+ clones turned up mainly in the CM and EM memory subsets, whereas EMRA was where CD8+ clones were enriched. SARS-CoV-2 specificity was not confirmed for the second-wave clones peaking on day 37. Some responding clones were detected in pre-infection memory, suggesting pre-existing cross-reactive memory T cells joined the SARS-CoV-2 response. Clones that contracted from day 15 to 85 showed balanced CD4/CD8 phenotypes, whereas a second wave of clones that expanded from day 15 to 37 leaned towards CD4+. Only two mild cases were covered in the study, and larger cohorts including severe cases with pre-infection samples were considered necessary.

The CDR3, cysteine through phenylalanine, is 16 amino acids long. The only DNA kept is the CDR3, 48 bases in frame from the first base. The germline V gene encodes CDR1 SEHNR and CDR2 FQNEAQ (reference sequence). The junction shows trimming of 5 bases on V and 0 bases on J, plus 11 bases between the germline ends. Sequencing was carried out with an Illumina NovaSeq 6000. TCRalpha and TCRbeta cDNA libraries were constructed by 5'RACE with constant-segment primers, with sample barcodes and unique molecular identifiers being introduced. RNA was extracted from every sample with Trizol reagent. Libraries were amplified in two PCR steps, with a second sample barcode and Illumina TruSeq adapters added in the second step. Libraries were sequenced on an Illumina NovaSeq with 2 x 150 bp paired-end reads. In the paper's pipeline: With migec v1.2.7, reads were demultiplexed and then collapsed into UMI-guided consensus sequences. Using mixcr v2.1.11, the UMI consensuses were aligned to TRA and TRB V and J templates and assembled into clonotypes. A clonotype was counted as expanded or contracted only if both edgeR and NoisET called the change significant, with noise models trained on biological replicates. For edgeR calls, a false discovery rate-adjusted p below 0.01 and a log2 fold-change threshold of 1 were applied. As an exploratory analysis of dynamics, max-normalized trajectories of the 1000 most abundant clonotypes were examined by PCA with hierarchical clustering. Separately sequenced CD4+ and CD8+ repertoires were used to assign the CD4 or CD8 phenotype of responding clones. TCRdb reanalyzed the raw reads on its own, using fastp at Q25 for trimming and MiXCR for clone calling, and kept in-frame beta chains. All rows with the same CDR3 protein become a single entry with the most common DNA and genes. Here the V and J calls rest on TCRdb's processing, not on the authors' analysis. The sample data list more than 250,000 distinct CDR3 sequences, and 16% of these were observed just once. The ten largest clonotypes hold 20% to 25% of the sample.

Points on this clonotype: Its antigen is unknown. No per-base quality is available; no much larger clone lies one base away.

Ficoll-Paque density gradient centrifugation was the method used to isolate PBMCs. The source of this sequence is a man between 18 and 35 years old who had mild COVID-19 (a few samples of this study predate the infection). The sample titles of this study are shuffled in the database, so cell type and time point are left out; the donor was told from shared clones. In this chain, TRBV7-9 is recombined with TRBJ2-6; the D gene is tentatively TRBD1 or TRBD2, each matching 5 bases. The specimen was PBMCs or a T cell subset sorted from them (not recorded which). The DNA sequence is given as TGTGCCAGCAGCCCGCAGAGGGGCTCTGGGGCCAACGTCCTGACTTTC. Its protein reads: CASSPQRGSGANVLTF. The full variable domain, with segments outside the CDR3 supplied by the reference TRBV7-9 and TRBJ2-6 proteins, appears as DTGVSQNPRHKITKRGQNVTFRCDPISEHNRLYWYRQTLGQGPEFLTYFQNEAQLEKSRLLSDRFSAERPKGSFSTLEIQRTEQGDSAMYLCASSPQRGSGANVLTFGAGSRLTVL.